The 29 T cell receptor beta chains listed next were all sequenced from one sample in a study of blood T cell repertoires in COVID-19. Sequenced by immunoSEQ multiplex PCR; TCRdb stores in-frame clones only, minus some. This table has over 150,000 clones, approximately 80% appearing once. The sequenced material came from peripheral blood. The receptors shown here come from an older woman with acute or convalescent COVID-19.

This clone was recorded only once. J is TRBJ1-2 and V is TRBV28; D is possibly TRBD1 (5 bases). CDR3 size: 13 residues. CDR1 and CDR2 from the germline V gene are MDHEN and SYDVKM. Trimming removed 2 bases at V and 2 bases at J, with 6 bases between. CDR3 protein: CASSLRGNYGYTF. The CDR3 nucleotides read TGTGCCAGCAGTTTAAGGGGAAACTATGGCTACACCTTC.

V and J are TRBV11-3 and TRBJ2-5; 10 nucleotides line up with TRBD2. V shed 1 base and J 2 bases; nucleotides not matched to a gene: 4. Germline CDR1 SGHNT, CDR2 YENEEA. CDR3 length equals 16 residues. CDR3 bases: TGTGCCAGCAGCTTAGCGGTAGCGGGGGGACAAGAGACCCAGTACTTC. This codes for CASSLAVAGGQETQYF.

J is TRBJ2-3 and V is TRBV5-1, with D hard to call. The CDR3 runs to 15 residues. CDR1 is SGHRS, CDR2 YFSETQ, per germline. Trimming removed 0 bases at V and 0 bases at J, with 8 bases between. The CDR3 reads CASSLALVSTDTQYF. The DNA for the CDR3 is TGCGCCAGCAGCTTGGCACTGGTGAGCACAGATACGCAGTATTTT.

A word on this clone: The junction departs from the called germline gene at one end, perhaps through a read error. The chain has TRBV6-5 and TRBJ2-7; TRBD2 aligns across 9 bases. This CDR3 has 15 amino acids. The V gene's germline CDR1 is MNHEY and CDR2 SVGAGI. The CDR3, as DNA: TGTGCAAGCAGTCCCCAAGGCGGGGGGGCTTGGGAGCAGTACTTC. Translated, it gives CASSPQGGGAWEQYF.

This clone was detected a few times. V is TRBV5-5 and J is TRBJ1-3, with D perhaps TRBD1 (5 bases). CDR1 SGHKS and CDR2 YYEKEE come from the germline V gene (reference sequence). V was cut by 3 bases and J by 2 bases, with 12 bases left in between. CDR3 length equals 15 residues. The chain's CDR3 is CASSSTVGTGNTIYF. CDR3 in DNA: TGTGCCAGCAGCTCGACAGTAGGGACTGGAAACACCATATATTTT.

J is TRBJ2-1 and V is TRBV3-1 (or the pseudogene TRBV3-2), with unresolved D. This CDR3 has 13 residues. Germline-derived CDR1 and CDR2 are LGHDT and YNNKEL (reference sequence). Trimming removed 3 bases from V and 4 bases from J, with 7 bases in between. The CDR3 nucleotides are TGTGCCAGCAGCCATCAGGAATACAATGAGCAGTTCTTC. Its protein is CASSHQEYNEQFF.

The chain is built from TRBV9 and TRBJ1-6; 9 bases match TRBD1. J gave up 5 bases and V 4 bases, and 4 bases lay outside the gene matches. Germline values: CDR1 SGDLS, CDR2 YYNGEE. This CDR3 region has 15 residues. The CDR3 bases are TGTGCCAGCAGCCTCCGGACAGGGGATAATTCACCCCTCCACTTT. Residues: CASSLRTGDNSPLHF.

This chain connects TRBV12-3 or TRBV12-4 to TRBJ2-3; D is undetermined. The CDR3 has 13 residues. Trimming shortened V by 3 bases and J by 2 bases, and 6 bases separated the two germline ends. The CDR3 DNA reads TGTGCCAGCAGTTTTGAGGTCACAGATACGCAGTATTTT. Encoded protein: CASSFEVTDTQYF.

Here the CDR3 reads CASSLGRGADTQYF. The CDR3 DNA reads TGTGCCAGCAGTTTAGGCAGGGGGGCAGATACGCAGTATTTT. The chain employs TRBV6-2 or TRBV6-3 and TRBJ2-3; perhaps TRBD1 as D (7 bases). Trimming stripped 4 bases from V and 4 bases from J, with 12 bases between. Germline V gene lookup returns CDR1 MNHEY and CDR2 SVGEGT. There are 14 residues in the CDR3.

The chain joins TRBV4-1 to TRBJ2-1; TRBD2 agrees at 7 bases. The V gene's germline CDR1 is MGHRA and CDR2 YSYEKL. V shed 7 bases, J shed 0 bases, and the junction held 9 bases outside the gene matches. This CDR3 has 16 residues. CDR3 sequence reads: CASTEGRGSSYNEQFF. DNA of the CDR3: TGCGCCAGCACCGAAGGGCGGGGGAGCTCCTACAATGAGCAGTTCTTC.

The chain recombines TRBV19 with TRBJ1-1; D is undetermined. CDR1 and CDR2 (germline): LNHDA, SQIVND (reference sequence). V was shortened by 7 bases and J by 7 bases, with 19 bases between the two germline ends. The CDR3 loop spans 14 amino acids. The CDR3 bases are TGTGCCAGTATAACGGGCTCTCGGAGGAGTGAAGCTTTCTTT. Protein: CASITGSRRSEAFF.

Concerning this clone: The junction departs from germline at one end; a sequencing error may be responsible. V and J are TRBV11-2 and TRBJ2-2, with TRBD1 identical over 10 bases. Germline V gives CDR1 SGHAT, CDR2 FQNNGV. This CDR3 comprises 17 residues. The chain's CDR3 is CATSPKGTGEGTGELFF. CDR3 DNA: TGTGCCACCAGCCCTAAAGGGACAGGGGAGGGCACCGGGGAGCTGTTTTTT. The variable domain in full, with the rest retrieved from reference TRBV11-2 and TRBJ2-2, is EAGVAQSPRYKIIEKRQSVAFWCNPISGHATLYWYQQILGQGPKLLIQFQNNGVVDDSQLPKDRFSAERLKGVDSTLKIQPAKLEDSAVYLCATSPKGTGEGTGELFFGEGSRLTVL.

The genes are TRBV3-1 (or the pseudogene TRBV3-2) and TRBJ2-5; 9 bases agree with TRBD2. V lost 0 bases, J lost 5 bases, and 10 bases stayed unmatched. The CDR3 extends over 17 amino acids. Germline V CDR1 and CDR2: LGHDT, YNNKEL (reference sequence). CDR3 sequence reads: CASSQEIRRGGSETQYF. DNA of the CDR3: TGTGCCAGCAGCCAAGAAATCCGGCGGGGGGGCTCGGAGACCCAGTACTTC.

This clone was picked up a small number of times. This chain connects TRBV11-2 to TRBJ2-1; no firm D call. V lost 1 base and J 9 bases, leaving 7 bases between the germline ends. Germline CDR1 reads SGHAT; CDR2 reads FQNNGV. The CDR3 is made up of 12 amino acids. The CDR3 region has the DNA TGTGCCAGCAGCTTAGGTTGGAGTGAGCAGTTCTTC. It encodes CASSLGWSEQFF.

This chain uses TRBV5-1 with TRBJ2-7; the D is unclear. Trimming shortened V by 1 base and J by 2 bases, and 10 bases separated the two germline ends. This CDR3 spans 14 amino acids. CDR1 and CDR2 from the germline V gene are SGHRS and YFSETQ. CDR3 nucleotides: TGCGCCAGCAGCTTGAGTACAGCCACCTACGAGCAGTACTTC. It codes for CASSLSTATYEQYF.

This CDR3 reads CASSLWYSSPLHF. The CDR3 bases are TGTGCCAGCAGCTTGTGGTATAGCTCACCCCTCCACTTT. The chain recombines TRBV5-4 with TRBJ1-6; no firm D call. The V gene's germline CDR1 is SGHNT and CDR2 YYREEE (reference sequence). The V end was cut by 1 base, the J end by 10 bases, with 9 bases between. The CDR3 totals 13 residues. Full variable domain (rest looked up from reference TRBV5-4 and TRBJ1-6): ETGVTQSPTHLIKTRGQQVTLRCSSQSGHNTVSWYQQALGQGPQFIFQYYREEENGRGNFPPRFSGLQFPNYSSELNVNALELDDSALYLCASSLWYSSPLHFGNGTRLTVT.

The chain recombines TRBV6-5 with TRBJ1-1, with a weak D call TRBD1 (5 bases). Germline values: CDR1 MNHEY, CDR2 SVGAGI. This CDR3 has 14 amino acids. Trimming shortened V by 8 bases and J by 4 bases, and 17 bases separated the two germline ends. CDR3 DNA sequence: TGTGCCAGCTCGGAAGTAAACAGGCCCACTGAAGCTTTCTTT. Translation gives CASSEVNRPTEAFF.

The chain couples TRBV12-3 or TRBV12-4 to TRBJ1-1; TRBD1 matches 7 bases. The ends lost 5 bases at V and 11 bases at J; junction bases unmatched: 11. The CDR3 spans 13 residues. For the CDR3, the DNA is TGTGCCAGCAGTACCCAAGGGGGCCCATCTGCTTTCTTT. Protein sequence: CASSTQGGPSAFF.

The J gene is TRBJ2-3, the V gene TRBV19; TRBD1 aligns across 9 bases. V trimming: 5 bases; J trimming: 1 base; junction bases outside the gene matches: 4. Germline V gives CDR1 LNHDA, CDR2 SQIVND (reference sequence). This CDR3 is built from 15 residues. CDR3 residues: CASSPRDRGTDTQYF. The CDR3 DNA is TGTGCCAGTAGTCCCCGGGACAGGGGCACAGATACGCAGTATTTT.

The chain's CDR3 is CASSEGRGGNQPQHF. In nucleotides, the CDR3 is TGCGCCAGCAGTGAGGGGCGGGGGGGCAATCAGCCCCAGCATTTT. The rearrangement uses TRBV10-1 and TRBJ1-5; D may be TRBD1 (5 bases). The germline gives CDR1 WNHNN, CDR2 SYGVQD (reference sequence). The ends were cut back, 2 bases at V and 2 bases at J, with 10 bases in the middle. CDR3 length: 15 amino acids.

This chain uses TRBV2 with TRBJ1-6; D is unresolved. CDR1 is SNHLY, CDR2 FYNNEI, per germline. V shed 7 bases and J shed 0 bases, with 7 bases lying between them. The CDR3 covers 14 residues. The CDR3 here is CASIGSSYNSPLHF. The CDR3 bases are TGTGCCAGCATCGGGAGCTCCTATAATTCACCCCTCCACTTT.

The V gene is TRBV28, the J gene TRBJ2-7; TRBD1 might be the D (6 bases). Germline V lookup: CDR1 MDHEN, CDR2 SYDVKM. V was clipped by 6 bases and J by 1 base, with 19 bases between them. The CDR3 has 16 amino acids. The CDR3 DNA reads as TGTGCCAGCAGACGACGGGGCAGGGGATTTTCCTACGAGCAGTACTTC. It specifies CASRRRGRGFSYEQYF.

J is TRBJ1-4 and V is TRBV28, with unresolved D. The V gene's germline CDR1 is MDHEN and CDR2 SYDVKM. V dropped 3 bases and J dropped 10 bases, with 9 bases sitting between them. The CDR3 consists of 12 residues. CDR3 in amino acids: CASSFTAGKLFF. Written as DNA, the CDR3 is TGTGCCAGCAGTTTTACAGCGGGAAAACTGTTTTTT.

V gene TRBV30 combines with J gene TRBJ1-1, with 11 bases matching TRBD1. The CDR3 consists of 13 residues. The junction had 1 base not matched to a gene; V was cut back by 3 bases and J by 4 bases. Germline V gene lookup returns CDR1 GTSNPN and CDR2 SVGIG (reference sequence). The DNA for the CDR3 is TGTGCCTGGAGGGGACAGGGGGTCACTGAAGCTTTCTTT. Amino acids: CAWRGQGVTEAFF.

This chain connects TRBV9 to TRBJ2-5; 8 bases align to TRBD1. Germline V gene data show CDR1 as SGDLS and CDR2 as YYNGEE. The CDR3 has 15 residues. V trimming: 5 bases; J trimming: 4 bases; junction bases outside the gene matches: 10. In DNA form, the CDR3 reads TGTGCCAGCAGTGGACCCCCAGGGGGCAGAGAGACCCAGTACTTC. Translated: CASSGPPGGRETQYF.

V usage is TRBV7-9 and J usage is TRBJ2-3; TRBD1 matches 10 bases. The CDR3 is 15 amino acids. The trim removed 5 bases at V and 3 bases at J, leaving 5 bases unmatched. Germline assignment: CDR1 SEHNR and CDR2 FQNEAQ (reference sequence). The CDR3 DNA is TGTGCCAGCAGCGTTACGGGACAGGGGACAGATACGCAGTATTTT. This gives the protein CASSVTGQGTDTQYF.

A note on this clone: This sample also contains other DNA sequences that code for the same CDR3. CDR3 loop: CASGLSQGADTQYF. The CDR3 DNA reads TGTGCTAGTGGACTTTCACAGGGCGCAGATACGCAGTATTTT. The J gene is TRBJ2-3, the V gene TRBV12-5; a weak D match, TRBD1 (6 bases). Deletions cut 6 bases from V and 4 bases from J, with 14 bases between. CDR3 length: 14 amino acids. The germline gives CDR1 LGHNT, CDR2 FRNRAP.

The chain combines TRBV7-9 with TRBJ2-5; D is ambiguous. Germline-derived CDR1 and CDR2 are SEHNR and FQNEAQ (reference sequence). CDR3 length: 15 residues. The V and J ends lost 2 bases and 3 bases respectively, with 13 bases between them. CDR3 loop: CASSLHSQAKETQYF. The CDR3 coding sequence is TGTGCCAGCAGCTTACACAGTCAGGCTAAAGAGACCCAGTACTTC.

This rearrangement joins TRBV6-2 or TRBV6-3 to TRBJ2-4, with D uncertain. This CDR3 contains 15 residues. V shed 2 bases and J shed 2 bases, with 10 bases lying between them. Looked up from germline, CDR1 is MNHEY and CDR2 is SVGEGT. The DNA of the CDR3 is TGTGCCAGCAGTTACCGCCCGGGTTCCAAAAACATTCAGTACTTC. Its translation is CASSYRPGSKNIQYF.